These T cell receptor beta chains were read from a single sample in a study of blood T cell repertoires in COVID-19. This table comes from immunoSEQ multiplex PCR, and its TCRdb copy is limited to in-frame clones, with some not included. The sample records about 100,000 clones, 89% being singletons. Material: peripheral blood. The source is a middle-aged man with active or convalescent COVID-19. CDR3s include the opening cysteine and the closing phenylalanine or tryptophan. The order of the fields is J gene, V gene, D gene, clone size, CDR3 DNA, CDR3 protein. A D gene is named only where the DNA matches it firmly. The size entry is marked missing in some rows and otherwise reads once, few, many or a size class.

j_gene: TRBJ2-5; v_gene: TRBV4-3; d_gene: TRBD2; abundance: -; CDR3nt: TGCGCCAGCAGCCAAGGCGGGGGGCGCCGAGAGACCCAGTACTTC; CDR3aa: CASSQGGGRRETQYF
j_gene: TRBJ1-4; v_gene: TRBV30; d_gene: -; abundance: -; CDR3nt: TGTGCCTGGAGCGGTTCCGCGCGAGAAAAACTGTTTTTT; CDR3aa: CAWSGSAREKLFF
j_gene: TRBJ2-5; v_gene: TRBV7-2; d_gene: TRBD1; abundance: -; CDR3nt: TGTGCCAGCAGCTCAGGGGGAAGACAAGAGACCCAGTACTTC; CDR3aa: CASSSGGRQETQYF
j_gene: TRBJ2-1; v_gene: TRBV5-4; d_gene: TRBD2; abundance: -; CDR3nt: TGTGCCAGCAGCTTGGTTAGCGGGAGTTTCGATGAGCAGTTCTTC; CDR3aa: CASSLVSGSFDEQFF
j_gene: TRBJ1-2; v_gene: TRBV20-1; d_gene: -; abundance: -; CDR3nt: TGCAGTGCTAGTCTGGGCAGGGCTAACTATGGCTACACCTTC; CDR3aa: CSASLGRANYGYTF
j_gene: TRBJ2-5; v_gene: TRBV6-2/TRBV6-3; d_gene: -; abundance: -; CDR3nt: TGTGCCAGCAGTTTACCGGGACAATATTTGGAGACCCAGTACTTC; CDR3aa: CASSLPGQYLETQYF
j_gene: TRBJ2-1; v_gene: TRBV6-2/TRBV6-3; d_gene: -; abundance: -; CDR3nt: TGTGCCAGCAGTTACTCAACTATGGAGCAGTTCTTC; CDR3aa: CASSYSTMEQFF
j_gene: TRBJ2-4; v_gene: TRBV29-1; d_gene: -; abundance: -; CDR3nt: TGCAGCGTTGGGGGGCCCGGGGCCAAAAACATTCAGTACTTC; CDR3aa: CSVGGPGAKNIQYF
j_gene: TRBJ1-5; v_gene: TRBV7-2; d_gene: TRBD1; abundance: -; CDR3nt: TGTGCCAGCAGCTTAGCCCCCCGCCCAGGGGGCCATAGCAATCAGCCCCAGCATTTT; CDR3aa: CASSLAPRPGGHSNQPQHF
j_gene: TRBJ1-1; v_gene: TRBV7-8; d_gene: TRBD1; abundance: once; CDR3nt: TGTGCCAGCAGTCCCGACAGGGGCCGCCCGAAGAGTGAAGCTTTCTTT; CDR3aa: CASSPDRGRPKSEAFF
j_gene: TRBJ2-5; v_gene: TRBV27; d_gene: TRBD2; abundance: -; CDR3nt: TGTGCCAGCAGTTTTCAGGGACTAGCGGCCCAAGAGACCCAGTACTTC; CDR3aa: CASSFQGLAAQETQYF
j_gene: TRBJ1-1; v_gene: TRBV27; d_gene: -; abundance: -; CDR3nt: TGTGCCAGCAGTAAGGGAGCCGCGCCTCCTTTCTTT; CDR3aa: CASSKGAAPPFF
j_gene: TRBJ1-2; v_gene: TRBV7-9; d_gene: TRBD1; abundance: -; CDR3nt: TGTGCCAGCAGCTTAGAGGGGGCGCTATCCGGCTACACCTTC; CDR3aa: CASSLEGALSGYTF
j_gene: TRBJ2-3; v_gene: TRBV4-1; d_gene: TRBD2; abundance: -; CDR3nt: TGCGCCAGCAGCCAACAAGCGGGGAGGCTGAACACAGATACGCAGTATTTT; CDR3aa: CASSQQAGRLNTDTQYF
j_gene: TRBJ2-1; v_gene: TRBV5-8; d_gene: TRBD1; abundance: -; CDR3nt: TGTGCCAGCAGCTCCGGACAGGGGGTCTACAATGAGCAGTTCTTC; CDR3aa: CASSSGQGVYNEQFF
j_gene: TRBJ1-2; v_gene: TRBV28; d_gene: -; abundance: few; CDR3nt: TGTGCCAGCAGTCCTCACTACCGGAGTCGAGGGGGCTACACCTTC; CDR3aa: CASSPHYRSRGGYTF
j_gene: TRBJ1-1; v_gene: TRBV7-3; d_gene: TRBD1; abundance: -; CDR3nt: TGTGCCAGCAGCCTCCTAGGACAGGGAGGGACTGAAGCTTTCTTT; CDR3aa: CASSLLGQGGTEAFF
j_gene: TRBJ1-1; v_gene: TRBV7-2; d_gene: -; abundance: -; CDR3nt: TGTGCCAGCAGCCCCACAGGGCCGAACACTGAAGCTTTCTTT; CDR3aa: CASSPTGPNTEAFF
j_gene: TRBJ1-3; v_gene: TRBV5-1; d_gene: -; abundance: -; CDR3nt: TGCGCCAGCAGCTACGACAGTTCTGGAAACACCATATATTTT; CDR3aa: CASSYDSSGNTIYF
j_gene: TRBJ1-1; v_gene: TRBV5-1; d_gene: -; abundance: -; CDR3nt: TGCGCCAGCAGTTCGGCCCTAGTGGGCACTGAAGCTTTCTTT; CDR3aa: CASSSALVGTEAFF
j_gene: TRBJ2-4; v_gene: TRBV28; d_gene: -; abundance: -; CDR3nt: TGTGCCAGCGGGCAGGGCAAAAACATTCAGTACTTC; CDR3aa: CASGQGKNIQYF
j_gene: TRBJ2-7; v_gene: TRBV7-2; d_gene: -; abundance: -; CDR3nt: TGTGCCAGCAGCTTAAACCCCGGACAGTACGAGCAGTACTTC; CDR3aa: CASSLNPGQYEQYF
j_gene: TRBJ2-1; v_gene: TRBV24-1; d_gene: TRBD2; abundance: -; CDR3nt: TGTGCCACCAGTGATCGGACTAGCGGGAATTTAGGTGAGCAGTTCTTC; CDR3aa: CATSDRTSGNLGEQFF
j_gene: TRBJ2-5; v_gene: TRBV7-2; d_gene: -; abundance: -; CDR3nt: TGTGCCAGCAGCTTAGTAGTCCTTCAAGAGACCCAGTACTTC; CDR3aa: CASSLVVLQETQYF
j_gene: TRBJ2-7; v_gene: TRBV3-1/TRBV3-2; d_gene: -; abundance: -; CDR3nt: TGTGCCAGCAGCCAAGTCATGAGGGAGCAGTACTTC; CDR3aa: CASSQVMREQYF
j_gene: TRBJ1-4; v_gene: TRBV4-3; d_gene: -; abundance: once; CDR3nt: TGCGCCAGCAGCCAAGATTTGTGGGCAGAAGGAGAAAAACTGTTTTTT; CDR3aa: CASSQDLWAEGEKLFF
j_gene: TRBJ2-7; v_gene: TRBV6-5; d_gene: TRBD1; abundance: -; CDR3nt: TGTGCCAGCAGCCTTAGACAGGGGTCCCCCTACGAGCAGTACTTC; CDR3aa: CASSLRQGSPYEQYF
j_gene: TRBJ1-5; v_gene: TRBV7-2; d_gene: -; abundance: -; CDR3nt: TGTGCCAGCAGCTTAGAACCCGGTGTTCAGCCCCAGCATTTT; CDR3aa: CASSLEPGVQPQHF
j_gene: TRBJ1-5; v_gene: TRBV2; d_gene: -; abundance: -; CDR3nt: TGTGCCAGCCAACAGGACGGGAATCAGCCCCAGCATTTT; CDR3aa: CASQQDGNQPQHF
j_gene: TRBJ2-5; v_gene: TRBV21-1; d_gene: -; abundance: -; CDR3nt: TGTGCCAGCGTGTGCGGGAGGGCCCAAGAGACCCAGTACTTC; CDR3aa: CASVCGRAQETQYF
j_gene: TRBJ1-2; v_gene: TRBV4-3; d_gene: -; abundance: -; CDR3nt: TGCGCCAGCAGCCAAGATCGAGGCGATTGGCTCTATGGCTACACCTTC; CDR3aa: CASSQDRGDWLYGYTF
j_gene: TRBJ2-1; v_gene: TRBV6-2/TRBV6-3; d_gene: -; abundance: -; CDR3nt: TGTGCCAGCAGCCCGCTAGTTGGTAATGAGCAGTTCTTC; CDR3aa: CASSPLVGNEQFF
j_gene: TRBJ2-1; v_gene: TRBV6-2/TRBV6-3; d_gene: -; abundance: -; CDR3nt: TGTGCCAGCAGTTACATGGAGGGTTCGGTACAGTTCTTC; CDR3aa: CASSYMEGSVQFF
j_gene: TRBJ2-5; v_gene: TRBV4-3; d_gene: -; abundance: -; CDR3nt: TGCGCCAGCAGCCCGGACTTCCCCGAAGAGACCCAGTACTTC; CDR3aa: CASSPDFPEETQYF
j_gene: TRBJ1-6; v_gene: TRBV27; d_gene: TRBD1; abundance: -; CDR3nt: TGTGCCAGCAGTTTGAGGGGACAGGGGAGAGTCTCCTATAATTCACCCCTCCACTTT; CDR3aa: CASSLRGQGRVSYNSPLHF
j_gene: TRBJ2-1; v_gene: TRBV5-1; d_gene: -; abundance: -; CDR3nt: TGCGCCAGCAGTAGGTCGGGAGTCTCCTACAATGAGCAGTTCTTC; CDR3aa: CASSRSGVSYNEQFF
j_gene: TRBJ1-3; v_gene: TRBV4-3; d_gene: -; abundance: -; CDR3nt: TGCGCCAGCAGCCAAGCCTACTCTGGAAACACCATATATTTT; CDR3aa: CASSQAYSGNTIYF
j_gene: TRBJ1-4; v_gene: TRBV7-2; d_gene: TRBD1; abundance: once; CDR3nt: TGTGCCAGCAGCTTAGCGGGGACAGGGCCCGAAAAACTGTTTTTT; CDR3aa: CASSLAGTGPEKLFF
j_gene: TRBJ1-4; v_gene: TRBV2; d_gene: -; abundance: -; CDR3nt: TGTGCCAGCAGTAGAGAGAGTGAAAAACTGTTTTTT; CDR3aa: CASSRESEKLFF
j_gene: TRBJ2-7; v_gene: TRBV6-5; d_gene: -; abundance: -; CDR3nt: TGTGCCAGCAGTTACCACGGTTCCGCCTACGAGCAGTACTTC; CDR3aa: CASSYHGSAYEQYF
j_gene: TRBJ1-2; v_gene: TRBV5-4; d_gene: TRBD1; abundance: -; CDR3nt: TGTGCCAGCAGCCCGGACAGGTCCTATGGCTACACCTTC; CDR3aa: CASSPDRSYGYTF
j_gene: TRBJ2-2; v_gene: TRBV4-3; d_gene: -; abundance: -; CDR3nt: TGCGCCAGCAGCCACGACTGGAACACCGGGGAGCTGTTTTTT; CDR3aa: CASSHDWNTGELFF
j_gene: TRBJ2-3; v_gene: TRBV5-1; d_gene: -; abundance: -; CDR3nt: TGCGCCAGCAGCTTGGTATCTCCGCCGGGGGTGTGGGATACGCAGTATTTT; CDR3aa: CASSLVSPPGVWDTQYF
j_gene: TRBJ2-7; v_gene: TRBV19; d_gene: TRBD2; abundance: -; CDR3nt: TGTGCCAGTAGTATTGGGGGGGTAGGGTACGAGCAGTACTTC; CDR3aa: CASSIGGVGYEQYF
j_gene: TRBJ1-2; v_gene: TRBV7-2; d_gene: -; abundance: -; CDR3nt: TGTGCCAGCAGCTTAGGCGGGCAGGGGATGGGTGGCTACACCTTC; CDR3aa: CASSLGGQGMGGYTF
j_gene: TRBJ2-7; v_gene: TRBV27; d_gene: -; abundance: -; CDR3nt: TGTGCCAGCACTAGTGGGGCTTACAGGGCCCACGAGCAGTACTTC; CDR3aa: CASTSGAYRAHEQYF
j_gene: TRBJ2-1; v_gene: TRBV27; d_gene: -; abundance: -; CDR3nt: TGTGCCAGCAGAAAAGCCCTGGAACGGGGTGAGCAGTTCTTC; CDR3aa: CASRKALERGEQFF
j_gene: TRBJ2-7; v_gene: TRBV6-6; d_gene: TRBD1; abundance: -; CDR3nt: TGTGCCAGCAGTCGGGGACAGGGTACCTACGAGCAGTACTTC; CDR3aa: CASSRGQGTYEQYF
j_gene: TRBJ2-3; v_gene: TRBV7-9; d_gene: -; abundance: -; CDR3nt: TGTGCCAGCAGCCTTACAGATACGCAGTATTTT; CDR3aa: CASSLTDTQYF
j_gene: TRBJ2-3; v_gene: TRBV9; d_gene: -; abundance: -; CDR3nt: TGTGCCAGCAGCGTAGCAGGGACACCGGCGGTAGATACGCAGTATTTT; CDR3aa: CASSVAGTPAVDTQYF
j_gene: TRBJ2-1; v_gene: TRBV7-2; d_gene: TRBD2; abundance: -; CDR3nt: TGTGCCAGCAGCCCTCGGCTAGCGGGGGGCAATGAGCAGTTCTTC; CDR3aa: CASSPRLAGGNEQFF
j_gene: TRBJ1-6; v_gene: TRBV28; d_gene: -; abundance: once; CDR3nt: TGTGCCAGCAGTTCAGGAGGGTTCCTCCGTAATTCACCCCTCCACTTT; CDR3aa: CASSSGGFLRNSPLHF